The present T cell receptor beta chain was sequenced within a study of T cell responses to AZD1222 COVID-19 vaccine. Study observations and caveats: The peak T cell response came first, and repertoires were sampled only after it.

Of note for this clone: What it recognizes is unknown.

Clones were read by immunoSEQ multiplex PCR, and TCRdb kept only the in-frame ones, dropping some. The sample has 150,000 or so clones, roughly 94% seen once. This TCR derives from an adult who received the AZD1222 COVID-19 vaccine. The sample was peripheral blood, taken 28 days after the second AZD1222 dose.

The CDR3 region is CASSLEHKNYGYTF. The DNA of the CDR3 is TGTGCCAGCAGCTTAGAACACAAGAACTATGGCTACACCTTC. V is TRBV7-9 and J is TRBJ1-2; D gene unclear. The CDR3 is made up of 14 amino acids. Germline-derived CDR1 and CDR2 are SEHNR and FQNEAQ (reference sequence). The V end was cut by 1 base, the J end by 2 bases, with 8 bases between.